This T cell receptor beta chain was captured in a study of T cell repertoires in cytomegalovirus infection. Study background: HLA-B-restricted CMV epitopes that are well studied were used alongside recently identified HLA-C-restricted ones. CMV infection and matching HLA type were both indicated by public TCR beta signatures.

TCRdb redid the calling of the reads with MiXCR, one entry per CDR3 protein. This table has some 800,000 distinct CDR3 sequences, approximately 29% appearing once. The CDR3 has 15 residues. Trimming cost V 6 bases and J 5 bases, with 18 bases left between them. Per the germline V gene, CDR1 is SGHDT and CDR2 is YYEEEE. Comment on this clonotype: What it binds is unknown.

General study points: The ex vivo response was dominated by HLA-C-restricted CMV-specific TCR beta clonotypes. Accumulated public TCR beta family frequency recognized individuals carrying CMV together with the relevant HLA.

This sequence joins TRBV5-6 and TRBJ2-1; D uncertain. The specimen was cultured CD8+ T cells from PBMCs, collected from culture after CMV antigen stimulation. The TCR comes from a human donor in good health (CMV status not recorded). Some clones in this sample may be carry-over from other donors' samples. The CDR3 nucleotides read TGTGCCAGCAACCCCCCGGACGGAATCAACAATGAGCAGTTCTTC. Translating gives CASNPPDGINNEQFF.